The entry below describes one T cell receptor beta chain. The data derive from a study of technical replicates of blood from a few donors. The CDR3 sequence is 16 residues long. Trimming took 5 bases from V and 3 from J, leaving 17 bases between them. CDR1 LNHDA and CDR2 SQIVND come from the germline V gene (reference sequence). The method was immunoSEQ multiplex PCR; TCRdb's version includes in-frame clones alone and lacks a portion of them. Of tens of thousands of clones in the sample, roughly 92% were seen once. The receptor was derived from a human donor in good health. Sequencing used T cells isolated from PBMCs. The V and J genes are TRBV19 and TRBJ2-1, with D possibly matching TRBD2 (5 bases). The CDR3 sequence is CASSPERGAIYNEQFF. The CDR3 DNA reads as TGTGCCAGTAGTCCCGAACGGGGAGCTATCTACAATGAGCAGTTCTTC.